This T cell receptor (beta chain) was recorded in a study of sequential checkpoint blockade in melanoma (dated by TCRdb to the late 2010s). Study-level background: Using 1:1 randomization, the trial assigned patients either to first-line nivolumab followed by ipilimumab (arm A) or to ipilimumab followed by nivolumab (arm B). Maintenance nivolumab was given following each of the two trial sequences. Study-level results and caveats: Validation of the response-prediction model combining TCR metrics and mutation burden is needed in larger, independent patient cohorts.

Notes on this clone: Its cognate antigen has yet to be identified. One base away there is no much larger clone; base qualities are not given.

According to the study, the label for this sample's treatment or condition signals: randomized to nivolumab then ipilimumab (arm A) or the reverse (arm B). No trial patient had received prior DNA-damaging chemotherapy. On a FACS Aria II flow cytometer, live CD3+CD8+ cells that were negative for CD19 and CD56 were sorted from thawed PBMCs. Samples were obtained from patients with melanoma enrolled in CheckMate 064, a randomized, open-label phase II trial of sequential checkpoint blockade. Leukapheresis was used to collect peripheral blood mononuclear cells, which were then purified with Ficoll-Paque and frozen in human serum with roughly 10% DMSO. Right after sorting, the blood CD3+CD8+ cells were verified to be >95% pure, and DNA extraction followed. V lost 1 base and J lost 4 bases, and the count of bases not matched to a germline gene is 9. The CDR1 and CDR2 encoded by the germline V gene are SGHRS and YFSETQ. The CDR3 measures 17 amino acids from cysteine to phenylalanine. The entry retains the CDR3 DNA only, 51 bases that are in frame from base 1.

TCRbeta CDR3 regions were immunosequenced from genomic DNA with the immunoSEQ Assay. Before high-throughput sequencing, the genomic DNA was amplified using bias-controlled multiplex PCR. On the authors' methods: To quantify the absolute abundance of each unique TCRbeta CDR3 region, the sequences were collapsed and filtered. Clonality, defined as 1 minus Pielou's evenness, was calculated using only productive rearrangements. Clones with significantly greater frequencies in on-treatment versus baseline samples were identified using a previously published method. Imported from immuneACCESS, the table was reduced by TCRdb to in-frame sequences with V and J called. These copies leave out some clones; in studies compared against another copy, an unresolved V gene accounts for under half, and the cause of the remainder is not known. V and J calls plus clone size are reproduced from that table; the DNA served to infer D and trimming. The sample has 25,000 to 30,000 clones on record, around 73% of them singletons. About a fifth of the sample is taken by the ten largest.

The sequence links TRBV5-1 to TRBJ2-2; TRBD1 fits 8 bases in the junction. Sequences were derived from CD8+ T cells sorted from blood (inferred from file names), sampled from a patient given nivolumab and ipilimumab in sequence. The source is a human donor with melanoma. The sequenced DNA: TGCGCCAGCAGCTTGCCCTCACAGGGGGAGGTCACCGGGGAGCTGTTTTTT. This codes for CASSLPSQGEVTGELFF.